Listed here is a single TCR beta chain. Its cognate antigen is unknown. Researchers attached unique molecular identifiers to individual cDNA molecules. From the 5' RACE reads, TCRdb called clonotypes with MiXCR, one entry per CDR3 protein. Here the sample spans 75,000 to 80,000 distinct CDR3 sequences, more than 9% being singletons. This entry belongs to a study of early T cells in non-severe SARS-CoV-2 infection. Study-wide background: The input, bulk RNA from unsorted whole blood, was sequenced, and chains were unpaired. Overall study results and limits: There was a bias toward anti-spike CD8 responses in VDJdb matching, which missed private and CD4 specificities.

V lost 2 bases, J lost 8 bases, and 17 bases lay in between. CDR1 is SGHRS, CDR2 YFSETQ, per germline. The CDR3 contains 15 residues. The sequenced material came from whole blood. The receptor comes from an adult who was a healthcare worker with PCR-confirmed SARS-CoV-2 infection or an uninfected control (not recorded which). This chain links TRBV5-1 with TRBJ2-1, with D possibly matching TRBD2 (6 bases). CDR3 region: CASSLNGGRIDEQFF. Here the CDR3 DNA reads TGCGCCAGCAGCTTAAATGGAGGGAGAATCGATGAGCAGTTCTTC.